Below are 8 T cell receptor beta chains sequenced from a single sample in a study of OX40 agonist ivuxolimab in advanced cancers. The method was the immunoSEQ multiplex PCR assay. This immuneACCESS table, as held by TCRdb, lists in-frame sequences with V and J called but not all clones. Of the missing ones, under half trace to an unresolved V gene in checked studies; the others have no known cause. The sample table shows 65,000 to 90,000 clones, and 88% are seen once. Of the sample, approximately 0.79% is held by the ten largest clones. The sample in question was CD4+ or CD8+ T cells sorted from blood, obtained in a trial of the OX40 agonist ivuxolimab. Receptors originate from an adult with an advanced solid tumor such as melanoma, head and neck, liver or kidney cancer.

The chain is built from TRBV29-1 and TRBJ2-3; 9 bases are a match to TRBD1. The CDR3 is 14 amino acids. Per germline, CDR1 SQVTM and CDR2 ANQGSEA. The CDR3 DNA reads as TGCAGTGAACAGGGGGCGGGCAGCACAGATACGCAGTATTTT. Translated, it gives CSEQGAGSTDTQYF.

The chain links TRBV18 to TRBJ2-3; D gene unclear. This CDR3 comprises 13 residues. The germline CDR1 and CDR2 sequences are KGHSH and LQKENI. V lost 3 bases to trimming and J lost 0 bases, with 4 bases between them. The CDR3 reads CASSPTSTDTQYF. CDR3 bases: TGTGCCAGCTCACCGACTAGCACAGATACGCAGTATTTT.

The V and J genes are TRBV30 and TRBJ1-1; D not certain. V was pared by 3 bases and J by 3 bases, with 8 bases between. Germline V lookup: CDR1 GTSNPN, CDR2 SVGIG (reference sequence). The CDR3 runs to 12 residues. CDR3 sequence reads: CAWSPRDTEAFF. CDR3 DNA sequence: TGTGCCTGGAGCCCCCGCGACACTGAAGCTTTCTTT.

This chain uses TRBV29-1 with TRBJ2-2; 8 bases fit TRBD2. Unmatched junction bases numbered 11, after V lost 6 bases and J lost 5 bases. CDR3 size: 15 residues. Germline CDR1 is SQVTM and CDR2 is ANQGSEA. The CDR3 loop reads CSVPGGLGGTGELFF. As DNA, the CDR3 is TGCAGCGTCCCCGGGGGACTAGGGGGTACCGGGGAGCTGTTTTTT.

CDR3 region: CASSLLGGSYEQYF. The CDR3 bases are TGTGCCAGCAGCCTTCTAGGTGGGAGCTACGAGCAGTACTTC. J is TRBJ2-7 and V is TRBV4-2; TRBD2 might be the D (5 bases). V was cut by 4 bases and J by 3 bases, with 13 bases left in between. This CDR3 is 14 amino acids long. Germline V gives CDR1 LGHNA, CDR2 YNFKEQ.

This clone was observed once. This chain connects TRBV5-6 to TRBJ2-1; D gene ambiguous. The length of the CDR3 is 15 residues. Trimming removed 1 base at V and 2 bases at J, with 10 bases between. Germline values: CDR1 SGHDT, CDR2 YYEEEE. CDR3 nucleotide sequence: TGTGCCAGCAGCTTGATTACGAGAGCCTACAATGAGCAGTTCTTC. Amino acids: CASSLITRAYNEQFF.

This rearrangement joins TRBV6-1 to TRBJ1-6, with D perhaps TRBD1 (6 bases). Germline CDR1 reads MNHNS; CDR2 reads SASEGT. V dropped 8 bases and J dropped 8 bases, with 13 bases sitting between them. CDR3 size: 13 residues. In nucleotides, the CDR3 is TGTGCCAGCCGAGGACAGTACGATTCACCCCTCCACTTT. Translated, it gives CASRGQYDSPLHF.

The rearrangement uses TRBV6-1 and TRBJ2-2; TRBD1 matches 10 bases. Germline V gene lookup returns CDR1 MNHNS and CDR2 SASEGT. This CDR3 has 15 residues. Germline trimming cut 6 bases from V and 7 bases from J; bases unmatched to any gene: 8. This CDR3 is CASSDRGLVGGELFF. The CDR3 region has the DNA TGTGCCAGCAGCGACAGGGGGCTAGTTGGCGGGGAGCTGTTTTTT.